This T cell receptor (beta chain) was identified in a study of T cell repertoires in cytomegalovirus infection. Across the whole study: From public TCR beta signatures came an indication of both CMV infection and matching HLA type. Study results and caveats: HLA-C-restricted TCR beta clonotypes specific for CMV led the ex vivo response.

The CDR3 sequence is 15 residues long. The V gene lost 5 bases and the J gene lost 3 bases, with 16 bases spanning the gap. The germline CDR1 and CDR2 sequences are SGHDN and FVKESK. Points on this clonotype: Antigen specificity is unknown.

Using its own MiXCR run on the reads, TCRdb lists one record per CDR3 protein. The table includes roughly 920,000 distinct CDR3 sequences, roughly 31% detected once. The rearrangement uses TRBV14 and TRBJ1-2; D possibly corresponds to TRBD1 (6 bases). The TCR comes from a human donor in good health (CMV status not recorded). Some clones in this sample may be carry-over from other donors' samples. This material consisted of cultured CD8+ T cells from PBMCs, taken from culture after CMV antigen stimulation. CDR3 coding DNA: TGTGCCAGCAGCGCCTACAGGGCGAATTACTATGGCTACACCTTC. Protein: CASSAYRANYYGYTF.